The clone carrying this T cell receptor (beta chain) counts as medium-sized (0.01 to 0.1%). One entry per CDR3 protein, called by TCRdb with MiXCR from the PCR reads. The table shows about 13,000 distinct CDR3 sequences, with around an eighth occurring only once. This record comes from a study of CXCR3 chemokines and chemotherapy response in bladder cancer. The V gene lost 5 bases and the J gene lost 4 bases, with 14 bases spanning the gap. Germline V lookup: CDR1 MNHEY, CDR2 SVGEGT. The CDR3 sequence is 14 residues long. The chain is built from TRBV6-2 or TRBV6-3 and TRBJ1-1, with D tentatively TRBD1 (6 bases). The biological material was taken from a patient whose treatment included neoadjuvant chemotherapy. This clonotype originated in a human donor with bladder cancer that did not respond to neoadjuvant chemotherapy. This CDR3 is CASSRYQGSTEAFF. The CDR3 DNA follows: TGTGCCAGCAGTCGCTACCAGGGGTCCACTGAAGCTTTCTTT.